Listed below are T cell receptor beta chains from one sample, sequenced in a study of blood T cell repertoires in COVID-19. Profiled with immunoSEQ multiplex PCR; TCRdb holds only in-frame clones, not every one. The sample yields approximately 230,000 clones, approximately 88% seen once. The sample consisted of peripheral blood. Source of these receptors: a woman aged 25 to 45 with COVID-19, enrolled during active disease. Both conserved end residues are part of each CDR3. Size is stated for part of the rows, as once, few or many counts, or as a class when the clone is expanded.

>TRBJ2-2|TRBV4-1|.
CASSPGTLPTGELFF
>TRBJ2-3|TRBV12-3/TRBV12-4|.
CATSTDTQYF
>TRBJ2-2|TRBV4-3|.
CASTSGRASGELFF
>TRBJ1-1|TRBV27|.
CASSLVPPGTEAFF
>TRBJ2-3|TRBV13|.
CASSSGGPGDTQYF
>TRBJ1-1|TRBV6-5|.
CASSYIRNTEAFF
>TRBJ2-5|TRBV20-1|.
CSASLAGGLETQYF
>TRBJ1-1|TRBV18|.
CASSPGQLNTEAFF
>TRBJ1-6|TRBV3-1/TRBV3-2|.
CASRPTRQGRNSPLHF
>TRBJ2-4|TRBV6-2/TRBV6-3|.
CASSPGQIKIKNIQYF
>TRBJ2-3|TRBV2|.
CASSPLGGAPDTQYF
>TRBJ1-1|TRBV4-3|.
CASSQEGGAGAFF
>TRBJ1-2|TRBV7-9|.
CASSGGPVGGYTF
>TRBJ1-1|TRBV5-1|.
CASSRGDRADTEAFF
>TRBJ2-5|TRBV23-1|once
CASSFYLKGAGETQYF
>TRBJ1-3|TRBV5-1|.
CASSLGARQGATGNTIYF
>TRBJ2-7|TRBV12-3/TRBV12-4|.
CASLGGYEQYF
>TRBJ2-1|TRBV10-2|.
CASAKLSGFYNEQFF
>TRBJ2-5|TRBV4-1|.
CASSQERLGTQYF
>TRBJ2-2|TRBV18|.
CASSPGQLGTGELFF
>TRBJ1-6|TRBV6-1|.
CASSEGRYNSPLHF
>TRBJ2-1|TRBV5-6|.
CATRWRGGQNEQFF
>TRBJ2-3|TRBV29-1|.
CSVVLQGGTDTQYF
>TRBJ1-6|TRBV30|few
CAWRNRQAPNSPLHF
>TRBJ2-5|TRBV3-1/TRBV3-2|.
CASSQDVASGQETQYF
>TRBJ2-1|TRBV2|.
CASSESDFSYNEQFF
>TRBJ1-2|TRBV9|.
CASSVGGQGAQGYTF